Following are 22 T cell receptor beta chains from one sample sequenced in a study of blood T cell repertoires in COVID-19. Produced via immunoSEQ multiplex PCR; TCRdb's table is partial and in-frame only. The sample records 40,000 to 55,000 clones, 65% to 90% being singletons. The specimen was peripheral blood. These receptors all come from a human donor in a cohort sampled during active COVID-19.

Only one count was recorded for this clone. This rearrangement joins TRBV11-3 to TRBJ2-5, with TRBD2 identical over 7 bases. V was pared by 1 base and J by 5 bases, with 4 bases of the junction left unmatched. CDR1 is SGHNT, CDR2 YENEEA, per germline. The CDR3 extends over 14 amino acids. The CDR3 sequence: CASSLGGTTETQYF. The DNA of the CDR3 is TGTGCCAGCAGCTTAGGTGGGACTACGGAGACCCAGTACTTC.

There are a few counts of this clone. The rearrangement joins TRBV11-3 to TRBJ1-1, with 7 nucleotides matching TRBD1. The CDR3 length is 14 residues. The V gene end was trimmed by 5 bases and the J gene end by 7 bases; junction bases not matched to a gene: 10. CDR1 is SGHNT, CDR2 YENEEA, per germline. CDR3 in DNA: TGTGCCAGCAGCCGCAGACAGGGTAACGGTGAAGCTTTCTTT. This translates into CASSRRQGNGEAFF.

The V and J genes are TRBV29-1 and TRBJ2-7; TRBD2 aligns across 7 bases. The CDR3 covers 13 residues. V was clipped by 7 bases and J by 3 bases; unmatched bases: 9. Germline values: CDR1 SQVTM, CDR2 ANQGSEA. The CDR3 DNA follows: TGCAGCGGGGGTCCGGGAGGAGGCTACGAGCAGTACTTC. As protein: CSGGPGGGYEQYF.

This clone showed up just a few times. The chain joins TRBV5-5 to TRBJ1-5; TRBD1 is a possible D gene (5 bases). Trimming stripped 4 bases from V and 0 bases from J, with 11 bases between. Looked up from germline, CDR1 is SGHKS and CDR2 is YYEKEE (reference sequence). This CDR3 contains 15 residues. CDR3 in amino acids: CASSPQGSSNQPQHF. The DNA of the CDR3 is TGTGCCAGCAGCCCCCAGGGTTCTAGCAATCAGCCCCAGCATTTT. Together with reference TRBV5-5 and TRBJ1-5, the CDR3 gives the full variable domain: DAGVTQSPTHLIKTRGQQVTLRCSPISGHKSVSWYQQVLGQGPQFIFQYYEKEERGRGNFPDRFSARQFPNYSSELNVNALLLGDSALYLCASSPQGSSNQPQHFGDGTRLSIL.

The V and J genes are TRBV10-3 and TRBJ1-4, with D uncertain. The V end lost 3 bases, the J end lost 5 bases, and 7 bases lay between the germline ends. From germline, CDR1 is ENHRY and CDR2 SYGVKD. The CDR3 has 13 amino acids. The CDR3 sequence is CAISETANEKLFF. The CDR3 DNA sequence: TGTGCCATCAGTGAAACAGCCAATGAAAAACTGTTTTTT.

The chain's CDR3 is CASSDSAGLAGGPRDTQYF. CDR3 bases: TGTGCCAGCAGTGACTCGGCGGGACTAGCGGGAGGGCCCAGGGATACGCAGTATTTT. This chain connects TRBV6-4 to TRBJ2-3; 16 bases agree with TRBD2. The CDR3 extends over 19 amino acids. After removal of 0 bases from V and 6 bases from J, the junction contained 9 bases not matched to a gene. Germline CDR1 and CDR2: MRHNA and SNTAGT.

The rearrangement joins TRBV13 to TRBJ2-2; 7 nucleotides agree with TRBD1. Germline V CDR1 and CDR2: PRHDT, FYEKMQ (reference sequence). This CDR3 is built from 16 residues. The junction had 7 bases not matched to a gene; V was cut back by 5 bases and J by 1 base. The chain's CDR3 is CASSNRDSLNTGELFF. CDR3 bases: TGTGCCAGCAGCAACAGGGACAGCTTGAACACCGGGGAGCTGTTTTTT.

The rearrangement links TRBV12-3 or TRBV12-4 to TRBJ1-6, with D perhaps matching TRBD1 (6 bases). The CDR3 is 13 amino acids. V lost 5 bases, J lost 12 bases, and 14 bases lay in between. The CDR3 is CASSKPQGQPLHF. The CDR3 nucleotides are TGTGCCAGCAGTAAACCCCAGGGGCAACCCCTCCACTTT.

This rearrangement joins TRBV15 to TRBJ2-1; 7 nucleotides line up with TRBD2. CDR3 length: 14 residues. CDR1 is LNHNV and CDR2 is YYDKDF in the germline V gene (reference sequence). Trimming cost V 0 bases and J 11 bases; bases outside gene matches: 7. The CDR3 loop is CATSRDITSDKQFF. The CDR3 DNA is TGTGCCACCAGCAGAGATATAACTAGCGATAAGCAGTTCTTC. The full variable domain, with the rest looked up from reference TRBV15 and TRBJ2-1, is DAMVIQNPRYQVTQFGKPVTLSCSQTLNHNVMYWYQQKSSQAPKLLFHYYDKDFNNEADTPDNFQSRRPNTSFCFLDIRSPGLGDTAMYLCATSRDITSDKQFFGPGTRLTVL.

Notes on this clone: The same CDR3 also results from other DNA sequences found in this sample. The chain employs TRBV6-5 and TRBJ2-7, with a possible D match to TRBD1 (5 bases). This CDR3 is built from 13 residues. The V gene's germline CDR1 is MNHEY and CDR2 SVGAGI. Trimming took 0 bases from V and 3 from J, leaving 6 bases between them. The CDR3 DNA reads TGTGCCAGCAGTTACTCCAGGGACTACGAGCAGTACTTC. This gives the protein CASSYSRDYEQYF.

The chain recombines TRBV4-3 with TRBJ1-6, with D unresolved. V gave up 5 bases and J gave up 5 bases, with 7 bases separating them. The germline V gene encodes CDR1 LGHNA and CDR2 YSLEER. The CDR3 loop spans 13 amino acids. Here the CDR3 reads CASSTSNNSPLHF. The CDR3 DNA reads TGCGCCAGCAGCACTAGTAATAATTCACCCCTCCACTTT.

V and J are TRBV6-4 and TRBJ2-5; 14 bases match TRBD2. CDR3 length: 19 amino acids. With V trimmed by 2 bases and J by 2 bases, 10 bases remained unmatched. CDR1 is MRHNA, CDR2 SNTAGT, per germline. In nucleotides, the CDR3 is TGTGCCAGCAGTGACCCTTCGGGACTAGCGGGAGTAAGGCAAGAGACCCAGTACTTC. Protein sequence: CASSDPSGLAGVRQETQYF.

The rearrangement links TRBV11-2 to TRBJ2-3, with TRBD2 matching 7 bases. CDR1 and CDR2 (germline): SGHAT, FQNNGV. This CDR3 is built from 16 residues. V trimming: 0 bases; J trimming: 3 bases; junction bases outside the gene matches: 6. This CDR3 reads CASSLEFAGATDTQYF. The CDR3 coding sequence is TGTGCCAGCAGCTTAGAGTTCGCGGGAGCGACAGATACGCAGTATTTT.

This chain connects TRBV3-1 (or the pseudogene TRBV3-2) to TRBJ2-4; TRBD2 aligns across 7 bases. Looked up from germline, CDR1 is LGHDT and CDR2 is YNNKEL (reference sequence). Germline trimming cut 2 bases from V and 4 bases from J; bases unmatched to any gene: 5. CDR3 length equals 15 residues. CDR3 nucleotide sequence: TGTGCCAGCAGCCAACAATGGGGGGGGAAAAACATTCAGTACTTC. It yields the protein CASSQQWGGKNIQYF.

The V gene is TRBV19, the J gene TRBJ2-1; D is possibly TRBD2 (6 bases). This CDR3 comprises 15 residues. The V gene lost 8 bases and the J gene lost 0 bases, with 14 bases spanning the gap. Germline V CDR1 and CDR2: LNHDA, SQIVND (reference sequence). The CDR3 loop is CASQVTGSSYNEQFF. The CDR3 nucleotides read TGTGCCAGTCAAGTAACCGGGAGCTCCTACAATGAGCAGTTCTTC.

This rearrangement joins TRBV6-6 to TRBJ2-1; perhaps TRBD2 as D (5 bases). Trimming took off 5 bases at V and 4 bases at J, with 15 bases between the two ends. Germline V gene data show CDR1 as MNHNY and CDR2 as SVGAGI (reference sequence). This CDR3 contains 15 residues. Here the CDR3 reads CASSPPGLKYNEQFF. The CDR3 nucleotides are TGTGCCAGCAGTCCTCCCGGACTTAAATACAATGAGCAGTTCTTC.

The chain couples TRBV25-1 to TRBJ1-1; D is uncertain. V was cut by 7 bases and J by 1 base, with 4 bases left in between. The CDR3 spans 11 residues. Germline loops: CDR1 MGHDK, CDR2 SYGVNS. This CDR3 reads CASTGNTEAFF. CDR3 sequence (DNA): TGTGCCAGCACCGGGAACACTGAAGCTTTCTTT. Full variable domain (remainder filled in from reference TRBV25-1 and TRBJ1-1): EADIYQTPRYLVIGTGKKITLECSQTMGHDKMYWYQQDPGMELHLIHYSYGVNSTEKGDLSSESTVSRIRTEHFPLTLESARPSHTSQYLCASTGNTEAFFGQGTRLTVV.

In this sample, this clone turned up a few times. The chain employs TRBV5-4 and TRBJ1-6, with 10 positions matching TRBD1. Trimming at V came to 3 bases and at J to 6 bases, leaving 6 bases not matched to a gene. The CDR3 loop spans 16 amino acids. Per the germline V gene, CDR1 is SGHNT and CDR2 is YYREEE (reference sequence). The CDR3 DNA reads TGTGCCAGCAGCTCGTCCCGGGACAGGGGTAATTCACCCCTCCACTTT. Its translation is CASSSSRDRGNSPLHF.

The table lists this clone with a count of one. The chain has TRBV5-6 and TRBJ2-7; 13 bases are a match to TRBD2. V shed 5 bases and J 3 bases; nucleotides not matched to a gene: 5. Germline CDR1 is SGHDT and CDR2 is YYEEEE. The CDR3 extends over 15 amino acids. The CDR3 region has the DNA TGTGCCAGCAGTGAAGGGACTAGCGGGGTCTACGAGCAGTACTTC. It codes for CASSEGTSGVYEQYF.

Here the CDR3 reads CASSYRENEQFF. CDR3 nucleotides: TGTGCCAGCAGTTACAGGGAAAATGAGCAGTTCTTC. The rearrangement links TRBV2 to TRBJ2-1, with D possibly being TRBD1 (6 bases). This CDR3 spans 12 amino acids. From germline, CDR1 is SNHLY and CDR2 FYNNEI. The ends were cut back, 5 bases at V and 7 bases at J, with 9 bases in the middle.

The V call is TRBV7-9, the J call TRBJ2-7; TRBD1 aligns across 10 bases. The CDR3 extends over 15 amino acids. Trimming cost V 3 bases and J 2 bases; bases outside gene matches: 4. CDR1 and CDR2 (germline): SEHNR, FQNEAQ (reference sequence). The CDR3: CASSLGGTGAYEQYF. CDR3 sequence (DNA): TGTGCCAGCAGCTTGGGTGGGACAGGGGCCTACGAGCAGTACTTC.

The chain combines TRBV6-5 with TRBJ2-1, with TRBD2 matching over 7 bases. The CDR3 totals 15 residues. CDR1 is MNHEY and CDR2 is SVGAGI in the germline V gene. Germline trimming cut 10 bases from V and 5 bases from J; bases unmatched to any gene: 14. The CDR3 sequence is CATRERGGPDNEQFF. The CDR3 DNA reads as TGTGCCACGCGGGAGCGGGGAGGGCCGGACAATGAGCAGTTCTTC.